This TCR beta chain was found in a study of response to subunit inactivated influenza vaccine. Regarding the study as a whole: Few new T cells, the authors suggested, are recruited by each seasonal influenza vaccination.

TCRdb used MiXCR to reprocess the RT-PCR reads, holding one entry per CDR3 protein. The data show 250,000 to 350,000 distinct CDR3 sequences, around 22% seen once. Germline values: CDR1 SGHRS, CDR2 YFSETQ. The V gene lost 7 bases and the J gene lost 0 bases, with 10 bases spanning the gap. The CDR3 is 13 amino acids. This clonotype was observed many times. What it recognizes is unknown. The sequence derives from a man aged 45 to 70 who received an inactivated influenza vaccine. The chain carries TRBV5-1 and TRBJ1-1, with D perhaps TRBD1 (6 bases). The sequencing used PBMCs from blood, collected less than 22 months after vaccination. CDR3 nucleotides: TGCGCCAGCGGGGACACTATGAACACTGAAGCTTTCTTT. It codes for CASGDTMNTEAFF.